Listed below are T cell receptor beta chains from one sample, sequenced in a study of cytomegalovirus exposure and HLA in healthy donors. Clones were read by immunoSEQ multiplex PCR, and TCRdb kept only the in-frame ones, dropping some. Of approximately 160,000 clones listed, approximately 80% were seen once; the top ten hold 4% to 6%. The sequencing input was PBMCs. The source of these receptors is a man aged 18-30 years in good health and CMV-seronegative. Both conserved end residues are part of each CDR3. The D gene is left open where the match is weak.

CDR3: CASSDLTGTQYF; DNA: TGCGCCAGCAGTGACCTCACCGGGACCCAGTACTTC; J: TRBJ2-5; V: TRBV10-1; D: NA
CDR3: CAWTATSLDNEQFF; DNA: TGTGCCTGGACCGCGACTAGCTTAGACAATGAGCAGTTCTTC; J: TRBJ2-1; V: TRBV30; D: TRBD2
CDR3: CASSYTADWGGGEQYF; DNA: TGTGCCAGCAGCTATACAGCGGATTGGGGAGGGGGTGAGCAGTACTTC; J: TRBJ2-7; V: TRBV7-6; D: NA
CDR3: CAVSGTGVAFF; DNA: TGTGCCGTTTCCGGGACAGGGGTTGCTTTCTTT; J: TRBJ1-1; V: TRBV6-6; D: TRBD1
CDR3: CAWSRKQQETQYF; DNA: TGTGCCTGGAGTAGGAAACAGCAAGAGACCCAGTACTTC; J: TRBJ2-5; V: TRBV30; D: NA
CDR3: CASSQEGMDRTNEKLFF; DNA: TGCGCCAGCAGCCAAGAGGGTATGGACAGAACTAATGAAAAACTGTTTTTT; J: TRBJ1-4; V: TRBV4-1; D: NA
CDR3: CASSSGLAPYEQYF; DNA: TGTGCCAGCAGCTCCGGGCTAGCGCCCTACGAGCAGTACTTC; J: TRBJ2-7; V: TRBV7-9; D: NA
CDR3: CASRAVLGFSFF; DNA: TGTGCCAGCAGGGCGGTCCTCGGGTTTAGTTTCTTT; J: TRBJ1-1; V: TRBV6-5; D: NA
CDR3: CASALLTGTYSYNEQFF; DNA: TGTGCTAGTGCCCTCCTGACAGGGACCTACTCCTACAATGAGCAGTTCTTC; J: TRBJ2-1; V: TRBV12-5; D: TRBD1
CDR3: CASSGTGFDYGYTF; DNA: TGTGCCAGCAGCGGGACAGGGTTCGACTATGGCTACACCTTC; J: TRBJ1-2; V: TRBV9; D: TRBD1
CDR3: CSASRDGYTF; DNA: TGCAGTGCTAGCAGGGATGGCTACACCTTC; J: TRBJ1-2; V: TRBV20-1; D: NA
CDR3: CASSLAGQVVTEAFF; DNA: TGTGCCAGCAGCTTAGCGGGACAGGTGGTTACTGAAGCTTTCTTT; J: TRBJ1-1; V: TRBV7-8; D: TRBD1
CDR3: CASSEKDRRIQETQYF; DNA: TGTGCCAGCAGTGAAAAGGACAGGCGAATCCAAGAGACCCAGTACTTC; J: TRBJ2-5; V: TRBV25-1; D: TRBD1
CDR3: CASRSGVRPHFF; DNA: TGTGCCAGCAGGTCGGGTGTGAGACCACATTTTTTT; J: TRBJ1-4; V: TRBV27; D: NA
CDR3: CASSEPRRGEQYF; DNA: TGTGCCAGCAGTGAACCCCGTAGGGGGGAGCAGTACTTC; J: TRBJ2-7; V: TRBV25-1; D: NA